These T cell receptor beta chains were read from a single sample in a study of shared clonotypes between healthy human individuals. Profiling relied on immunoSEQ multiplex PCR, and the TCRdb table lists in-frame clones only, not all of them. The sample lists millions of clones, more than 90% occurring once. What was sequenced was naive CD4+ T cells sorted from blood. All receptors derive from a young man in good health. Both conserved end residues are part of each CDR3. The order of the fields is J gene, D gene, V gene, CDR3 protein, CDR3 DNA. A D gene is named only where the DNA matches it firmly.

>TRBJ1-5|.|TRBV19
CASSMYGQGNQPQHF
TGTGCCAGTAGTATGTACGGGCAGGGCAATCAGCCCCAGCATTTT
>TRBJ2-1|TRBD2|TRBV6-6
CASSYLPGLADNEQFF
TGTGCCAGCAGTTACCTACCGGGACTAGCGGATAATGAGCAGTTCTTC
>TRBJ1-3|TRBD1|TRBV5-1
CASSLQGETGNTIYF
TGCGCCAGCAGCTTACAGGGGGAAACTGGAAACACCATATATTTT
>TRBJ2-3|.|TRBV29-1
CSVKQGGEFTDTQYF
TGCAGCGTTAAGCAGGGAGGAGAGTTCACAGATACGCAGTATTTT
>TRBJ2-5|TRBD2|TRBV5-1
CASSTGLAMETQYF
TGCGCCAGCAGCACCGGACTAGCTATGGAGACCCAGTACTTC
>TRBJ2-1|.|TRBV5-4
CASSLPADDYNEQFF
TGTGCCAGCAGCTTGCCAGCAGACGATTACAATGAGCAGTTCTTC
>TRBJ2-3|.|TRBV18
CASSPGSGTSTDTQYF
TGTGCCAGCTCACCGGGTAGCGGAACTAGCACAGATACGCAGTATTTT
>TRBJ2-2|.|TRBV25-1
CASSEPFGELFF
TGTGCCAGCAGTGAGCCTTTCGGGGAGCTGTTTTTT
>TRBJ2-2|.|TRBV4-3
CASSPVTGELFF
TGCGCCAGCAGCCCTGTCACCGGGGAGCTGTTTTTT
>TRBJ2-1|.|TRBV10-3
CAASLWGDEQFF
TGTGCCGCGTCGCTTTGGGGCGATGAGCAGTTCTTC
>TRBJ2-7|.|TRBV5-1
CASSPSNKAYEQYF
TGCGCCAGCAGCCCGTCCAACAAGGCCTACGAGCAGTACTTC
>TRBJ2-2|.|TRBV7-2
CASSPYASQELFF
TGTGCCAGCAGCCCTTATGCCAGCCAGGAGCTGTTTTTT
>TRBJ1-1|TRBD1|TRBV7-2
CASSRTGGDTEAFF
TGTGCCAGCAGCCGTACAGGGGGCGATACTGAAGCTTTCTTT
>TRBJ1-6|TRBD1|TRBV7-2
CASSLEGQGWASPLHF
TGTGCCAGCAGCTTAGAGGGACAGGGTTGGGCTTCACCCCTCCACTTT
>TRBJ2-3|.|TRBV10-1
CASSKSGVDTQYF
TGCGCCAGCAGCAAATCAGGGGTAGATACGCAGTATTTT
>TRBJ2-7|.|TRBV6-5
CASSSLTGTPYEQYF
TGTGCCAGCAGCTCACTGACCGGGACACCATACGAGCAGTACTTC